The T cell receptor (beta chain) under discussion was sequenced for a study of OX40 agonist ivuxolimab in advanced cancers. General study findings and limits: Normalized T-cell clonal expansion was also low in a subset of nonresponders. Clonal expansion among partial responders at 0.1-3.0 mg/kg ranked near the lowest. On average, CD8+ T cells had more expanded clones than CD4+.

Only in-frame clones appear in the TCRdb table, and some are missing; sequencing was by immunoSEQ multiplex PCR. Among tens of thousands of clones listed, roughly 86% were seen once. Concerning this clone itself: As yet, its antigen is unknown.

The CDR3 spans 15 residues. Germline V lookup: CDR1 SEHNR, CDR2 FQNEAQ (reference sequence). V was clipped by 1 base and J by 7 bases, with 14 bases between them. This receptor was identified in an adult with an advanced solid tumor such as melanoma, head and neck, liver or kidney cancer. The specimen was CD4+ or CD8+ T cells sorted from blood, collected in a trial of the OX40 agonist ivuxolimab. The chain is built from TRBV7-9 and TRBJ2-1, with D maybe TRBD1 (6 bases). The chain's CDR3 is CASSLVPGQGNEQFF. The CDR3 DNA follows: TGTGCCAGCAGCTTAGTCCCAGGCCAGGGGAATGAGCAGTTCTTC.